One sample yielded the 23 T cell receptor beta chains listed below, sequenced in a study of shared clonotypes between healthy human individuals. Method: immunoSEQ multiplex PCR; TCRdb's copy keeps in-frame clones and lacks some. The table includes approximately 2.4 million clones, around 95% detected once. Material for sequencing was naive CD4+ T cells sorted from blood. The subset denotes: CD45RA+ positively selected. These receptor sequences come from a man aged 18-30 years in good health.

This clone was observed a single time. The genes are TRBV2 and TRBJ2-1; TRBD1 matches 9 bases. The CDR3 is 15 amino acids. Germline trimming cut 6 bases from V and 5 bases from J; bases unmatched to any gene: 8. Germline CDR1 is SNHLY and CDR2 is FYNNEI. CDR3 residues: CASRVDRGGHNEQFF. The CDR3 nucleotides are TGTGCCAGCAGGGTAGACAGGGGGGGACACAATGAGCAGTTCTTC.

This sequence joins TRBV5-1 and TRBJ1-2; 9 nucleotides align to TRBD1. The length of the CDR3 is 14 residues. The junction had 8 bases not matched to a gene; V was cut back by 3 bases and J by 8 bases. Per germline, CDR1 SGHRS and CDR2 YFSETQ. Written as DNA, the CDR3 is TGCGCCAGCAGCTCCGGGACAGGGCCCGAAGGCTACACCTTC. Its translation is CASSSGTGPEGYTF.

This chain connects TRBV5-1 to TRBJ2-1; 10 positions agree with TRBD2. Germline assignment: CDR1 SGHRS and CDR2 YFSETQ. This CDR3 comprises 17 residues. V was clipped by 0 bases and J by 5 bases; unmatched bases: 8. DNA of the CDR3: TGCGCCAGCAGCTTGGGGTACACTGGGACTAGCGACAATGAGCAGTTCTTC. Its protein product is CASSLGYTGTSDNEQFF.

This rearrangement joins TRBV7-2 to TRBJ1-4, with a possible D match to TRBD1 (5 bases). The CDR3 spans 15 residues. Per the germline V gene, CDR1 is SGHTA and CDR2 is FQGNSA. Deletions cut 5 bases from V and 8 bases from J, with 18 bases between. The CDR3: CASSKTGTPLEKLFF. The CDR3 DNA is TGTGCCAGCAGCAAGACCGGGACTCCTCTCGAAAAACTGTTTTTT.

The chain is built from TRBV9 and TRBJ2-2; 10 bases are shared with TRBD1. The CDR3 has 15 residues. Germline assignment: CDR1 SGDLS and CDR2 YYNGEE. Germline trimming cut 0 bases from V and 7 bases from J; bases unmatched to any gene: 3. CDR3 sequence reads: CASSVAGTGVGELFF. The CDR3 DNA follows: TGTGCCAGCAGCGTAGCTGGGACAGGGGTCGGGGAGCTGTTTTTT.

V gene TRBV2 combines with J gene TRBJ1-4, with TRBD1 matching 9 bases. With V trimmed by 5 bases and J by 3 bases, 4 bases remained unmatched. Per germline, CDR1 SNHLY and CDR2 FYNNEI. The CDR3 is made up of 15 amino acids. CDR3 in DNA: TGTGCCAGCAGTAGAAACAGGGGGCCTAATGAAAAACTGTTTTTT. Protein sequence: CASSRNRGPNEKLFF.

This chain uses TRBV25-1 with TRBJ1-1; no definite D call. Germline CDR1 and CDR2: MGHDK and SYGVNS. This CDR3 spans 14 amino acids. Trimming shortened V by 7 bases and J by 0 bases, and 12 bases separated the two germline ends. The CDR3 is CASIETGMNTEAFF. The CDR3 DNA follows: TGTGCCAGCATAGAGACCGGGATGAACACTGAAGCTTTCTTT.

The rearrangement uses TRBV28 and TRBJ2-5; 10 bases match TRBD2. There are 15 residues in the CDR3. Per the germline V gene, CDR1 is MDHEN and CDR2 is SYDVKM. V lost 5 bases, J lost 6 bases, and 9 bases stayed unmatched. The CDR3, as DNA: TGTGCCAGCAGTACCGGGACTAGCGACCGGAAGACCCAGTACTTC. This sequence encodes CASSTGTSDRKTQYF.

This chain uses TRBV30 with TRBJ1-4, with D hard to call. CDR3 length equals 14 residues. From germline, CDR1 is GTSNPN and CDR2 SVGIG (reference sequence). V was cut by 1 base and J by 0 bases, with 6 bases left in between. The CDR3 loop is CAWSGSSTNEKLFF. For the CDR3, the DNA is TGTGCCTGGAGTGGGTCTTCAACTAATGAAAAACTGTTTTTT.

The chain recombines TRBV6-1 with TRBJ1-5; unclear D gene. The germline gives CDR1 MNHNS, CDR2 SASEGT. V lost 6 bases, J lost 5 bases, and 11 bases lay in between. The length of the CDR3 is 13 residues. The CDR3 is CASSRTRYQPQHF. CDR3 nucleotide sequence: TGTGCCAGCAGCCGAACACGTTATCAGCCCCAGCATTTT.

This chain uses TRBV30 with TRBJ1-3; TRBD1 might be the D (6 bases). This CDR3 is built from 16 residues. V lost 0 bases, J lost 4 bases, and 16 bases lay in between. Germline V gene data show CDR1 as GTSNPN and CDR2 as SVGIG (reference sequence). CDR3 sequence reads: CAWSVRRGAVGNTIYF. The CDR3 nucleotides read TGTGCCTGGAGTGTACGGCGGGGGGCGGTGGGAAACACCATATATTTT.

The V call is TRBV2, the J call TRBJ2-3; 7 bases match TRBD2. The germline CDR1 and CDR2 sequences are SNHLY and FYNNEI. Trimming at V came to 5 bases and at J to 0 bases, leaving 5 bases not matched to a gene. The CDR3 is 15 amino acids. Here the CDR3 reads CASSIERGSTDTQYF. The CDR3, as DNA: TGTGCCAGCAGTATAGAGCGGGGAAGCACAGATACGCAGTATTTT.

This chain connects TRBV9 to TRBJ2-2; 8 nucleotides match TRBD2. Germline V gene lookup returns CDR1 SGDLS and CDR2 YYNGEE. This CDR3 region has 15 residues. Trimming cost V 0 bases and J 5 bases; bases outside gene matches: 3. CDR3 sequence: CASSVEAGGTGELFF. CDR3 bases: TGTGCCAGCAGCGTAGAGGCGGGAGGTACCGGGGAGCTGTTTTTT.

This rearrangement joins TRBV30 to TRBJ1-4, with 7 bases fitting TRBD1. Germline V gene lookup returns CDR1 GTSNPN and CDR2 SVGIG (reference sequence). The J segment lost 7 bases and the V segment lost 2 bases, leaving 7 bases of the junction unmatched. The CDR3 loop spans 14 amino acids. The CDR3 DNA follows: TGTGCCTGGAGTACTAACAGGGGTGTTGAAAAACTGTTTTTT. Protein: CAWSTNRGVEKLFF.

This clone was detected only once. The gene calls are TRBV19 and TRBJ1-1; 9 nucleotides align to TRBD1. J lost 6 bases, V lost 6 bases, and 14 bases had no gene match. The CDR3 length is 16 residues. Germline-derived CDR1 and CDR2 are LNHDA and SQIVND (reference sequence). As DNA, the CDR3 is TGTGCCAGTAGGTCCAGGGACAGGGTAAATTATGCTGAAGCTTTCTTT. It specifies CASRSRDRVNYAEAFF.

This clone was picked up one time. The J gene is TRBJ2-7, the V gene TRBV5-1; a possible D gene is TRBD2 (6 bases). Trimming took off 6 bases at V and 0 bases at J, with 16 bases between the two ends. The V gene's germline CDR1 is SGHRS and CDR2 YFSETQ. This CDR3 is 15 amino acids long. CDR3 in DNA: TGCGCCAGCACCGCGGGAACAGTATTCTCCTACGAGCAGTACTTC. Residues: CASTAGTVFSYEQYF.

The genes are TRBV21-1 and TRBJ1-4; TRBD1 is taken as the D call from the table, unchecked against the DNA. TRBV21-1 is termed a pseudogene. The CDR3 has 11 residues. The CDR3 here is CASLWAEKLFF. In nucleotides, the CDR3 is TGTGCCAGCTTATGGGCCGAAAAACTGTTTTTT.

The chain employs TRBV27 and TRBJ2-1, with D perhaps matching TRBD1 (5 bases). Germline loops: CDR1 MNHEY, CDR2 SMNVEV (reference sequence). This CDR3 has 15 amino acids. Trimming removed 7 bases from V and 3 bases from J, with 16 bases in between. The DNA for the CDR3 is TGTGCCAGCAATTTGAAGGGGCCGAACTACAATGAGCAGTTCTTC. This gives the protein CASNLKGPNYNEQFF.

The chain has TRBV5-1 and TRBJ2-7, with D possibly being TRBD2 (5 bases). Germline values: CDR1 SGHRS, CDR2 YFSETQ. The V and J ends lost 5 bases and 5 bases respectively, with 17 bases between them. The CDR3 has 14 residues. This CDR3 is CASRRRGLDHEQYF. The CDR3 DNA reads TGCGCCAGCAGGCGCCGGGGTCTCGACCACGAGCAGTACTTC.

The CDR3 spells CASRPRPVGSYNEQFF. DNA for the CDR3: TGTGCCAGCAGACCCCGACCTGTCGGATCCTACAATGAGCAGTTCTTC. The gene calls are TRBV9 and TRBJ2-1; D remains unclear. CDR3 length: 16 residues. Looked up from germline, CDR1 is SGDLS and CDR2 is YYNGEE. Trimming took 5 bases from V and 1 from J, leaving 16 bases between them.

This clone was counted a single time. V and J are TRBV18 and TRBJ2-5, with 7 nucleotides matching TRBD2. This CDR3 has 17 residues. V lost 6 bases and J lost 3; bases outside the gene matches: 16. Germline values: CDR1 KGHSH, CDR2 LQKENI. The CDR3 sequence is CASSDYRVTSLEETQYF. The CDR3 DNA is TGTGCCAGCTCCGACTACCGGGTGACTAGCCTGGAAGAGACCCAGTACTTC.

DNA for the CDR3: TGTGCCACCAGCAGAAGGACTGATAATAATTCACCCCTCCACTTT. This sequence encodes CATSRRTDNNSPLHF. The genes are TRBV15 and TRBJ1-6; D ambiguous. Trimming took 2 bases from V and 5 from J, leaving 10 bases between them. This CDR3 spans 15 amino acids. Per germline, CDR1 LNHNV and CDR2 YYDKDF (reference sequence).

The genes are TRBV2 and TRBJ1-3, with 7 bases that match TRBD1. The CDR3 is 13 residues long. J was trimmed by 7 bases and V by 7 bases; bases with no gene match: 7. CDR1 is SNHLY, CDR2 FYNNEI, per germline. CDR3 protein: CASTTRGRNTIYF. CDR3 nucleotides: TGTGCCAGCACCACGAGGGGGCGGAACACCATATATTTT.